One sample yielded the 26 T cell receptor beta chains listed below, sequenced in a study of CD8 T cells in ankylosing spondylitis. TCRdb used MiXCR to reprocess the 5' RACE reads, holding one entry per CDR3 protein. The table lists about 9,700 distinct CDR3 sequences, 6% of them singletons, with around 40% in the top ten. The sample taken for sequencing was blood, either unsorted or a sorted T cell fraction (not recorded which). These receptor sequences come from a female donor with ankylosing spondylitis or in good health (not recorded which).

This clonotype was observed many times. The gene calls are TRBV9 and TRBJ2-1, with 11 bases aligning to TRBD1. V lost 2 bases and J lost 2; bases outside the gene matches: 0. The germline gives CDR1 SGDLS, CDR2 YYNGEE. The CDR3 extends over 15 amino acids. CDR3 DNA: TGTGCCAGCAGCGTGGGACAGGGGGCCTACAATGAGCAGTTCTTC. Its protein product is CASSVGQGAYNEQFF.

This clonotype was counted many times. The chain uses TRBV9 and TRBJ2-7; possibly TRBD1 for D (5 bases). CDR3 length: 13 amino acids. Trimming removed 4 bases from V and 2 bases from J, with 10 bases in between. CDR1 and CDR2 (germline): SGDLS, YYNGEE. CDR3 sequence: CASSPTDTYEQYF. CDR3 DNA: TGTGCCAGCAGCCCGACAGATACCTACGAGCAGTACTTC.

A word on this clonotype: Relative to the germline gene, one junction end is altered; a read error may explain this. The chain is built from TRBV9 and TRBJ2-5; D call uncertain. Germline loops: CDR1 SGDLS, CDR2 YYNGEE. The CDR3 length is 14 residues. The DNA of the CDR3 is TGTGCCAACAGCGTATCGGCCTCCCCAGAGACCCAGTACTTC. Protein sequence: CANSVSASPETQYF. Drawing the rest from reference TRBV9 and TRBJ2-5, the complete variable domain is DSGVTQTPKHLITATGQRVTLRCSPRSGDLSVYWYQQSLDQGLQFLIQYYNGEERAKGNILERFSAQQFPDLHSELNLSSLELGDSALYFCANSVSASPETQYFGPGTRLLVL.

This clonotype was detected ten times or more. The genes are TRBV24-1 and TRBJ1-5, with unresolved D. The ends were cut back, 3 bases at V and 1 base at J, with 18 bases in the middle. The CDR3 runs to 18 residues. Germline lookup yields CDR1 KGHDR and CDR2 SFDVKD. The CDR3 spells CATSDKKGPPGSNQPQHF. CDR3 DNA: TGTGCCACCAGTGATAAGAAAGGACCTCCTGGGAGCAATCAGCCCCAGCATTTT.

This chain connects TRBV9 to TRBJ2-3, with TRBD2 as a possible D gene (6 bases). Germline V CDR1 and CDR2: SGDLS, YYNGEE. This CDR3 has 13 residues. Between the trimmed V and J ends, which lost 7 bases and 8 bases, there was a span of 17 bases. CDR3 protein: CASVDSWGGTQYF. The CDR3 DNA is TGTGCCAGCGTAGACTCATGGGGAGGTACGCAGTATTTT. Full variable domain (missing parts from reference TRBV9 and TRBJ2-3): DSGVTQTPKHLITATGQRVTLRCSPRSGDLSVYWYQQSLDQGLQFLIQYYNGEERAKGNILERFSAQQFPDLHSELNLSSLELGDSALYFCASVDSWGGTQYFGPGTRLTVL.

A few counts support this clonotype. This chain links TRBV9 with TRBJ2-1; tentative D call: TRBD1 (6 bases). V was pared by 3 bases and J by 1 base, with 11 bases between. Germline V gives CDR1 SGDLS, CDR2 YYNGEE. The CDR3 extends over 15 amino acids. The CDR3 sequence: CASSGGGVSYNEQFF. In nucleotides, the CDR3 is TGTGCCAGCAGCGGAGGGGGAGTGTCCTACAATGAGCAGTTCTTC.

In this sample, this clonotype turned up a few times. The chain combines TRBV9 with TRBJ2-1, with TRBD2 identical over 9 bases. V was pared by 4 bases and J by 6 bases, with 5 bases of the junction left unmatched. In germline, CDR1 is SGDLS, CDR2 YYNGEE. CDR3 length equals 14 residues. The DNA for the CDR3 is TGTGCCAGCAGCAATAGCGGGGGTAGCAATGAGCAGTTCTTC. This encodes CASSNSGGSNEQFF.

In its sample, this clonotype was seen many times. The DNA for the CDR3 is TGTGCCAGCAGCGTTCGACAGGGATCGGCCTATGGCTACACCTTC. This codes for CASSVRQGSAYGYTF. The rearrangement links TRBV9 to TRBJ1-2; TRBD1 matches at 7 bases. Germline V CDR1 and CDR2: SGDLS, YYNGEE. J lost 4 bases, V lost 2 bases, and 8 bases had no gene match. CDR3 length: 15 amino acids.

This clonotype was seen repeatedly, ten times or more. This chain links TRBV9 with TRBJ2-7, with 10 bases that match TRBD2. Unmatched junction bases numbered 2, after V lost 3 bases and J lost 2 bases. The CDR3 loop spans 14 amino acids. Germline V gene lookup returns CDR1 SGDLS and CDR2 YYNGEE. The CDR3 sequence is CASSERGGPYEQYF. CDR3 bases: TGTGCCAGCAGCGAGCGGGGGGGCCCCTACGAGCAGTACTTC. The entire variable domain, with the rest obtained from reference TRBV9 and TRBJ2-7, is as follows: DSGVTQTPKHLITATGQRVTLRCSPRSGDLSVYWYQQSLDQGLQFLIQYYNGEERAKGNILERFSAQQFPDLHSELNLSSLELGDSALYFCASSERGGPYEQYFGPGTRLTVT.

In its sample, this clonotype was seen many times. Here the CDR3 DNA reads TGTGCCAGCAGCCCCTCGGGCCGTTTGAACACTGAAGCTTTCTTT. Translation gives CASSPSGRLNTEAFF. The chain employs TRBV9 and TRBJ1-1; D remains ambiguous. CDR3 length: 15 residues. From germline, CDR1 is SGDLS and CDR2 YYNGEE. Trimming shortened V by 4 bases and J by 0 bases, and 13 bases separated the two germline ends.

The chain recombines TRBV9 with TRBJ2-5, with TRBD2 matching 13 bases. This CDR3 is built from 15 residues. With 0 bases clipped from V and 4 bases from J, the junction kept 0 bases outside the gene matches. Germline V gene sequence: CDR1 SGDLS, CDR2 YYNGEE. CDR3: CASSVGLAGGETQYF. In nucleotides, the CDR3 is TGTGCCAGCAGCGTAGGACTAGCGGGGGGAGAGACCCAGTACTTC.

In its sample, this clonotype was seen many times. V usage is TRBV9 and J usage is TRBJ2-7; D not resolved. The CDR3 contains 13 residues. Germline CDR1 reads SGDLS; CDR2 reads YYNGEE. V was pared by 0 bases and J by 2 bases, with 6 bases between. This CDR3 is CASSVGLTYEQYF. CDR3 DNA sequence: TGTGCCAGCAGCGTAGGGCTAACCTACGAGCAGTACTTC.

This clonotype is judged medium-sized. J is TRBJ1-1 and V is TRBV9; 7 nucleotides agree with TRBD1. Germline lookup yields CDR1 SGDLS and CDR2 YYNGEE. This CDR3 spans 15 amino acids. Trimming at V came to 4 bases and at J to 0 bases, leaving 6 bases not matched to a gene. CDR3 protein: CASSPQGQLNTEAFF. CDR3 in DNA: TGTGCCAGCAGCCCGCAGGGACAGTTGAACACTGAAGCTTTCTTT.

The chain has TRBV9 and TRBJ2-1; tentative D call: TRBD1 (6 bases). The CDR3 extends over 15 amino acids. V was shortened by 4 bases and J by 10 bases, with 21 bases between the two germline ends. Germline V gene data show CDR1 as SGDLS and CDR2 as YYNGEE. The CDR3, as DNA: TGTGCCAGCAGCCCAGAGCCAGGGGCCTGGCAGGAGCAGTTCTTC. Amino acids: CASSPEPGAWQEQFF.

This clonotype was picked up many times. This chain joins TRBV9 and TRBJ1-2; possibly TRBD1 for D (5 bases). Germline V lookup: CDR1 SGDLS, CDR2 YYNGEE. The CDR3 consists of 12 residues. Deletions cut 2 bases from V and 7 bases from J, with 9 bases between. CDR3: CASSVAGSGYTF. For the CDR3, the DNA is TGTGCCAGCAGCGTCGCAGGGTCTGGCTACACCTTC.

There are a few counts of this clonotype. The CDR3, as DNA: TGTGCCAGCAGCGTAGAGGATGGCTATGAGCAGTTCTTC. Translated, it gives CASSVEDGYEQFF. The chain is built from TRBV9 and TRBJ2-1, with D unclear. Trimming took off 0 bases at V and 8 bases at J, with 9 bases between the two ends. The CDR3 loop spans 13 amino acids. Germline V CDR1 and CDR2: SGDLS, YYNGEE. The variable domain in full, completed from reference TRBV9 and TRBJ2-1, reads DSGVTQTPKHLITATGQRVTLRCSPRSGDLSVYWYQQSLDQGLQFLIQYYNGEERAKGNILERFSAQQFPDLHSELNLSSLELGDSALYFCASSVEDGYEQFFGPGTRLTVL.

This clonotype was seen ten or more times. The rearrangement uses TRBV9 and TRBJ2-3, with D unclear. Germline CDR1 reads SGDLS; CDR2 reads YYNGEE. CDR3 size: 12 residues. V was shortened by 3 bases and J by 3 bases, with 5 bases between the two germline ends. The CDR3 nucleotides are TGTGCCAGCAGCGACCTTACAGATACGCAGTATTTT. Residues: CASSDLTDTQYF.

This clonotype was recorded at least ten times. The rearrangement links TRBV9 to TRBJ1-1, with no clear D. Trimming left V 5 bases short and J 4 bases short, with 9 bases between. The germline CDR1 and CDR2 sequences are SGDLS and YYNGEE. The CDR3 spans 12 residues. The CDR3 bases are TGTGCCAGCAGTCCATGGGGCACTGAAGCTTTCTTT. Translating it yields CASSPWGTEAFF.

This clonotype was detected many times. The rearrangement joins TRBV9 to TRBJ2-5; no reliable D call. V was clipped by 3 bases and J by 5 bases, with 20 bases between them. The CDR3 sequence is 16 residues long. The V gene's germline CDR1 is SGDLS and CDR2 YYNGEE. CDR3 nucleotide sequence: TGTGCCAGCAGCGAGCTCTCGCAAACCCTCGGGGAGACCCAGTACTTC. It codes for CASSELSQTLGETQYF.

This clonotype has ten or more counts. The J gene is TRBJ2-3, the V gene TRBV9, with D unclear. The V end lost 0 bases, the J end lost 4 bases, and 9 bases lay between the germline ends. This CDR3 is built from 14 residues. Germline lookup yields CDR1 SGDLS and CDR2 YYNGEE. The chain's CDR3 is CASSVAVSPDTQYF. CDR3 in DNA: TGTGCCAGCAGCGTAGCTGTGTCCCCAGATACGCAGTATTTT.

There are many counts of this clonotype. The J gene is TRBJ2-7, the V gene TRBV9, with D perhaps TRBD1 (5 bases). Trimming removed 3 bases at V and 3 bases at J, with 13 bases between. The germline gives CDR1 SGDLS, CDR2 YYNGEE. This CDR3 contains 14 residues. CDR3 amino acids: CASSAQTDIYEQYF. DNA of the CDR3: TGTGCCAGCAGCGCCCAGACAGATATCTACGAGCAGTACTTC.

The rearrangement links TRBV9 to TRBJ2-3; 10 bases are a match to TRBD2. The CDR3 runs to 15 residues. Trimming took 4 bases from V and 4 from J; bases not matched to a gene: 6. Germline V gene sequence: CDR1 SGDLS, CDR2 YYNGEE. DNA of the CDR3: TGTGCCAGCAGCAAAAGCGGGGGGGCCGCAGATACGCAGTATTTT. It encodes CASSKSGGAADTQYF.

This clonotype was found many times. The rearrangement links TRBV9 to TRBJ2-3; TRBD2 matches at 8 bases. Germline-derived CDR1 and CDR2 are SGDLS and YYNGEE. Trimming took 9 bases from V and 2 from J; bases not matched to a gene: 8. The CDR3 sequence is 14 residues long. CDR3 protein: CATSAGGPTDTQYF. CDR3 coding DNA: TGTGCCACCTCGGCGGGGGGACCCACAGATACGCAGTATTTT.

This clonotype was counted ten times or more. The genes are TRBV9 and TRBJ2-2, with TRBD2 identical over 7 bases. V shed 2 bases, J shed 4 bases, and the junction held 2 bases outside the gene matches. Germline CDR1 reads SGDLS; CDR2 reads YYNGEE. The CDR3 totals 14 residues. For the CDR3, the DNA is TGTGCCAGCAGCGTCACGGGGGGCACCGGGGAGCTGTTTTTT. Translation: CASSVTGGTGELFF.

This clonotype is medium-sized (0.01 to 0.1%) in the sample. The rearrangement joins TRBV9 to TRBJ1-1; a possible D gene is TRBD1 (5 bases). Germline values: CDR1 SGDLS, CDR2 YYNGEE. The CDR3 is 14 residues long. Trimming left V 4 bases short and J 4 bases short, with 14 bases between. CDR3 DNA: TGTGCCAGCAGCCTGGGGGAGGGCTCCACTGAAGCTTTCTTT. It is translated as CASSLGEGSTEAFF.

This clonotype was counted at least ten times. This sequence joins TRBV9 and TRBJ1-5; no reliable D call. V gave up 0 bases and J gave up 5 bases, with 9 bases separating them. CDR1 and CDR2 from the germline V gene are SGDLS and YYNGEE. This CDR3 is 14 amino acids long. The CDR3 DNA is TGTGCCAGCAGCGTAGATACAGCGGATCAGCCCCAGCATTTT. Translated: CASSVDTADQPQHF.